Shown below are 10 T cell receptor beta chains from a single sample sequenced in a study of cytomegalovirus exposure and HLA in healthy donors. Amplification used 60 Vbeta primers and 13 Jbeta primers. Profiled with immunoSEQ multiplex PCR; TCRdb holds only in-frame clones, not every one. In the table there are some 200,000 clones, roughly 78% of which are singletons. Sequences were obtained from PBMCs. The receptors here all came from a girl aged 5-17 years in good health and CMV-seropositive.

The table lists this clone with a few counts. J is TRBJ2-3 and V is TRBV27, with D uncertain. The V end lost 0 bases, the J end lost 6 bases, and 16 bases lay between the germline ends. Germline values: CDR1 MNHEY, CDR2 SMNVEV (reference sequence). The length of the CDR3 is 16 residues. The CDR3 sequence: CASSLSPLARRDTQYF. CDR3 DNA sequence: TGTGCCAGCAGTTTATCCCCTCTTGCCCGGCGGGATACGCAGTATTTT.

The chain couples TRBV19 to TRBJ2-1, with 10 bases fitting TRBD1. The CDR3 spans 15 residues. Germline loops: CDR1 LNHDA, CDR2 SQIVND (reference sequence). The J segment lost 2 bases and the V segment lost 7 bases, leaving 5 bases of the junction unmatched. The CDR3 sequence is CASTKDRGTYNEQFF. CDR3 DNA: TGTGCCAGTACTAAGGACAGGGGGACCTACAATGAGCAGTTCTTC. Supplemented by reference TRBV19 and TRBJ2-1, the full variable domain reads DGGITQSPKYLFRKEGQNVTLSCEQNLNHDAMYWYRQDPGQGLRLIYYSQIVNDFQKGDIAEGYSVSREKKESFPLTVTSAQKNPTAFYLCASTKDRGTYNEQFFGPGTRLTVL.

The V gene is TRBV19, the J gene TRBJ2-5, with 10 bases aligning to TRBD1. CDR1 and CDR2 (germline): LNHDA, SQIVND (reference sequence). The CDR3 runs to 15 residues. V was pared by 3 bases and J by 5 bases, with 6 bases of the junction left unmatched. The CDR3 DNA follows: TGTGCCAGTAGTATTGGGACAGGGGTACGGGAGACCCAGTACTTC. It specifies CASSIGTGVRETQYF.

The chain employs TRBV30 and TRBJ2-7; perhaps TRBD2 as D (5 bases). This CDR3 comprises 13 residues. The ends were cut back, 3 bases at V and 2 bases at J, with 11 bases in the middle. Germline CDR1 GTSNPN, CDR2 SVGIG (reference sequence). In DNA, the CDR3 is TGTGCCTGGAGGGGAGACGGTCCCTACGAGCAGTACTTC. This sequence encodes CAWRGDGPYEQYF. Full variable domain (outside the CDR3, taken from reference TRBV30 and TRBJ2-7): SQTIHQWPATLVQPVGSPLSLECTVEGTSNPNLYWYRQAAGRGLQLLFYSVGIGQISSEVPQNLSASRPQDRQFILSSKKLLLSDSGFYLCAWRGDGPYEQYFGPGTRLTVT.

Only a few counts were recorded for this clone. The chain joins TRBV7-9 to TRBJ1-6, with D possibly matching TRBD1 (5 bases). This CDR3 contains 19 residues. Germline lookup yields CDR1 SEHNR and CDR2 FQNEAQ (reference sequence). Between the trimmed V and J ends, which lost 7 bases and 6 bases, there was a span of 28 bases. For the CDR3, the DNA is TGTGCCAGCAACGAACTCTATTTAGACAGAGCGACGGTTAATTCACCCCTCCACTTT. Residues: CASNELYLDRATVNSPLHF.

The chain recombines TRBV18 with TRBJ2-7; possible D gene TRBD2, 5 bases. There are 13 residues in the CDR3. CDR1 KGHSH and CDR2 LQKENI come from the germline V gene. The V gene lost 4 bases and the J gene lost 3 bases, with 10 bases spanning the gap. The DNA of the CDR3 is TGTGCCAGCTCACTCGGGGAGAGCTACGAGCAGTACTTC. Translation: CASSLGESYEQYF.

The chain combines TRBV4-1 with TRBJ1-1; possibly TRBD1 for D (5 bases). V was shortened by 5 bases and J by 4 bases, with 17 bases between the two germline ends. The CDR3 has 15 residues. Per the germline V gene, CDR1 is MGHRA and CDR2 is YSYEKL. DNA for the CDR3: TGCGCCAGCAGCGAGAGTGGGGCGTTGGTCACTGAAGCTTTCTTT. It is translated as CASSESGALVTEAFF.

The V gene is TRBV7-2, the J gene TRBJ2-1, with D perhaps TRBD2 (7 bases). V lost 3 bases and J lost 4, with 13 bases in between. The CDR3 runs to 15 residues. Germline CDR1 is SGHTA and CDR2 is FQGNSA. The CDR3 loop reads CASSFLGGPYNEQFF. CDR3 coding DNA: TGTGCCAGCAGCTTTTTGGGGGGGCCATACAATGAGCAGTTCTTC. Based on the CDR3 plus reference TRBV7-2 and TRBJ2-1, the full variable domain is GAGVSQSPSNKVTEKGKDVELRCDPISGHTALYWYRQSLGQGLEFLIYFQGNSAPDKSGLPSDRFSAERTGGSVSTLTIQRTQQEDSAVYLCASSFLGGPYNEQFFGPGTRLTVL.

This clone came up a few times. CDR3 coding DNA: TGTGCCAGCAGCCAAGATGCCGGCCGGGAAGGTGGAAACACCATATATTTT. Translating gives CASSQDAGREGGNTIYF. The chain is built from TRBV14 and TRBJ1-3; D not certain. Germline CDR1 SGHDN, CDR2 FVKESK. The CDR3 has 17 amino acids. Trimming removed 0 bases from V and 3 bases from J, with 15 bases in between.

J is TRBJ2-2 and V is TRBV27, with 11 nucleotides matching TRBD1. The CDR3 spans 16 residues. The J segment lost 5 bases and the V segment lost 2 bases, leaving 4 bases of the junction unmatched. Germline CDR1 is MNHEY and CDR2 is SMNVEV (reference sequence). The DNA of the CDR3 is TGTGCCAGCAGTTTAGGGACAGGGGGTGGAACCGGGGAGCTGTTTTTT. It yields the protein CASSLGTGGGTGELFF.